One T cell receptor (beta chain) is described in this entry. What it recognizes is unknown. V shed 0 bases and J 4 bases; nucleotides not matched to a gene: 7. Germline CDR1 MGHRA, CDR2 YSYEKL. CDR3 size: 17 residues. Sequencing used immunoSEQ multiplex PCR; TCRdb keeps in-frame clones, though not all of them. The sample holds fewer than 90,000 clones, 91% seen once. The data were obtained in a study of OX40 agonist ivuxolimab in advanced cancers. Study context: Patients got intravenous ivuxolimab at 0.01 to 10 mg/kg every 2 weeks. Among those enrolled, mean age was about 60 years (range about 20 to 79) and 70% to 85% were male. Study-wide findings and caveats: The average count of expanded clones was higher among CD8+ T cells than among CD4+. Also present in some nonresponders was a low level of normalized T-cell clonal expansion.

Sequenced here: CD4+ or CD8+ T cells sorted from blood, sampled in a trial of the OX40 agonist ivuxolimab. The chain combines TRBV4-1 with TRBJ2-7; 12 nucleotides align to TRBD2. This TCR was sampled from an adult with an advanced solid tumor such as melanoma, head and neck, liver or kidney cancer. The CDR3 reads CASSQDWLAGGSYEQYF. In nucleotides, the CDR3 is TGCGCCAGCAGCCAAGATTGGCTAGCGGGAGGGTCGTACGAGCAGTACTTC.